This is a list of T cell receptor beta chains from one sample in a study of T cells in tuberculosis. Assay used: immunoSEQ multiplex PCR; TCRdb lists only in-frame clones, some missing. The repertoire holds roughly 24,000 clones, 95% to 98% seen once, with 6.2% in the top ten. Sequenced input: PBMCs. These TCRs come from a donor aged 10-30 years with latent tuberculosis or without tuberculosis infection. Both conserved end residues are trimmed from each CDR3.

j_call	v_call	cdr3_aa
TRBJ2-4	TRBV6-5	ASSYSGAGNIQY
TRBJ1-2	TRBV7-2	ASTPTGTPYGYT
TRBJ1-2	TRBV19	ASSIDGTASWYGYT
TRBJ2-1	TRBV5-1	ASSLRSGTSNEQF
TRBJ1-1	TRBV7-9	ASSFGELLNTEAF
TRBJ1-1	TRBV4-3	ASSHEFDRVGLYTEAF
TRBJ1-1	TRBV30	AWSRVGEAF
TRBJ1-1	TRBV6-5	ASSPGGHAEAF
TRBJ2-7	TRBV5-1	ASSLARRNEQY
TRBJ1-5	TRBV6-6	ASGGQVGQPQH
TRBJ1-3	TRBV5-1	ASSPYRTSSGNTIY
TRBJ2-1	TRBV14	ASSRGLTNAYNEQF
TRBJ2-7	TRBV19	ANIEGGGAYEQY
TRBJ2-7	TRBV18	ASSLPRGFYEQY
TRBJ1-1	TRBV6-6	ATAEMNTEAF
TRBJ1-4	TRBV14	ASSQKETSFGGAITGRNEKLF
TRBJ1-3	TRBV9	ASSAQGSGNTIY
TRBJ1-2	TRBV5-1	ASSLGTGYGYT
TRBJ1-1	TRBV6-5	ASSYSGRVEGTEAF
TRBJ1-6	TRBV27	ASKLQGSNSPLH
TRBJ1-4	TRBV7-6	ASSLGGAVATNEKLF
TRBJ1-5	TRBV4-2	ASSQDGGDNQPQH
TRBJ1-5	TRBV7-8	ASSLATGGGQPQH
TRBJ2-1	TRBV5-6	ASSLRWTGGNEQF
TRBJ1-2	TRBV12-5	ASGLVLGQGASSYT
TRBJ2-7	TRBV27	ASSLGQTYEQY
TRBJ2-5	TRBV5-6	ASSTTGGYHRETQY
TRBJ1-2	TRBV4-2	ASSQDGTYMNYGYT
TRBJ1-5	TRBV28	ASSLSPILQGYNQPQH
TRBJ1-5	TRBV7-7	ASTTNSLFQPQH
TRBJ2-2	TRBV11-3	ASSRPDRYSTNTGELF
TRBJ1-4	TRBV7-2	ASSLRQPRFDEKLF
TRBJ2-7	TRBV27	ASSFIPY
TRBJ2-3	TRBV6-5	ASSPLGPRDTQY
TRBJ2-5	TRBV18	ASSLNAGEETQY
TRBJ1-2	TRBV27	ASSYRGNYGYT
TRBJ1-6	TRBV7-9	ASSSGQPDNSPLH
TRBJ1-1	TRBV5-1	ASSLVGTGVFPEAF
TRBJ1-1	TRBV19	ASSIPPRAEAF
TRBJ1-2	TRBV19	ASTAKIAAEPNYGYT
TRBJ2-1	TRBV5-1	ASSWGGRNEQF
TRBJ1-2	TRBV5-6	ASSFRDRPLNYGYT
TRBJ2-1	TRBV11-3	ASSLQVAGAYNEQF
TRBJ2-2	TRBV5-1	ASSLIPSGGYTGELF
TRBJ2-1	TRBV2	ASIISGRMDEQF
TRBJ1-4	TRBV30	AWSRGGVEKLF
TRBJ1-1	TRBV6-7	ASSRTRGLTEAF
TRBJ1-2	TRBV4-1	ASSQVRGFLNYGYT
TRBJ2-5	TRBV20-1	SAAGEETQY
TRBJ2-3	TRBV14	ASSRRLPDTGTDTQY
TRBJ1-2	TRBV7-2	ASSLTAGDYGYT
TRBJ1-2	TRBV7-2	ASSLGGNDRGYT
TRBJ2-7	TRBV11-2	ASRDYRGIAYEQY
TRBJ1-2	TRBV7-2	ASSLADRNYGYT
TRBJ2-3	TRBV6-1	ASSERGGANTDTQY
TRBJ1-4	TRBV29-1	SVAIQGNKANEKLF
TRBJ1-2	TRBV9	ASSALPEGNYGYT
TRBJ2-2	TRBV11-2	ASSLSAGGNTGELF
TRBJ1-1	TRBV7-9	ASGTGVTEAF